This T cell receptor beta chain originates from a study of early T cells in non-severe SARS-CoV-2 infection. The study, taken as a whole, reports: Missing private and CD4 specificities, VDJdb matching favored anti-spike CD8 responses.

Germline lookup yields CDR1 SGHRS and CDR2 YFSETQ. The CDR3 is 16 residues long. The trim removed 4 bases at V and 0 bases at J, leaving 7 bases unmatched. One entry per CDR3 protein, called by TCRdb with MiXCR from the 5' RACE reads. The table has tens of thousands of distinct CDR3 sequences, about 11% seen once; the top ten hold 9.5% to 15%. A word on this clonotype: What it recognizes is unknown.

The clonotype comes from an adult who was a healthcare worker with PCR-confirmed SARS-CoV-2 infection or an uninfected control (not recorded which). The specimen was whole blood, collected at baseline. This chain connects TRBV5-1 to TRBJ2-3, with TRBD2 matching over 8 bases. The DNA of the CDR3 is TGCGCCAGCAGCCCGGGGGGGGCCGCCAGCACAGATACGCAGTATTTT. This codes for CASSPGGAASTDTQYF.